The 9 T cell receptor beta chains given below trace back to one sample, sequenced in a study of control samples from healthy donors and cancer patients. Produced via immunoSEQ multiplex PCR; TCRdb's table is partial and in-frame only. This specimen shows about 190,000 clones; the ten leading clones hold approximately 2.2%. Sequencing was carried out using blood. All receptors come from a woman in her 30s in good health.

The chain joins TRBV19 to TRBJ2-7, with 7 positions matching TRBD1. CDR1 LNHDA and CDR2 SQIVND come from the germline V gene (reference sequence). The CDR3 totals 15 residues. The junction had 12 bases not matched to a gene; V was cut back by 4 bases and J by 6 bases. CDR3 bases: TGTGCCAGTAGTAGTACAGGGGCTCTGTTTGGCGAGCAGTACTTC. It encodes CASSSTGALFGEQYF.

The V call is TRBV28, the J call TRBJ1-1; TRBD1 matches at 7 bases. The V gene end was trimmed by 5 bases and the J gene end by 4 bases; junction bases not matched to a gene: 10. CDR1 and CDR2 from the germline V gene are MDHEN and SYDVKM. CDR3 length equals 15 residues. The CDR3 sequence is CASSLTTGWVTEAFF. The CDR3 nucleotides are TGTGCCAGCAGTCTGACGACAGGGTGGGTCACTGAAGCTTTCTTT.

The chain couples TRBV5-4 to TRBJ1-1, with D possibly being TRBD1 (5 bases). The CDR3 contains 14 residues. Trimming took off 4 bases at V and 1 base at J, with 11 bases between the two ends. Germline V gene data show CDR1 as SGHNT and CDR2 as YYREEE (reference sequence). CDR3 DNA: TGTGCCAGCAGCCAAGACGGGGGGAACACTGAAGCTTTCTTT. Protein sequence: CASSQDGGNTEAFF.

V gene TRBV18 combines with J gene TRBJ1-4; TRBD1 matches 10 bases. J gave up 7 bases and V 6 bases, and 5 bases lay outside the gene matches. The CDR3 sequence is 14 residues long. The germline gives CDR1 KGHSH, CDR2 LQKENI. The CDR3 DNA reads TGTGCCAGCTCTCCTGACAGGGGGCGTGAAAAACTGTTTTTT. This translates into CASSPDRGREKLFF.

This chain uses TRBV29-1 with TRBJ2-1, with 11 bases lining up with TRBD2. The CDR3 extends over 13 amino acids. The V gene end was trimmed by 4 bases and the J gene end by 9 bases; junction bases not matched to a gene: 5. Germline lookup yields CDR1 SQVTM and CDR2 ANQGSEA. The CDR3 bases are TGCAGCGTTGGGATAGCGGGGGGGACTGAGCAGTTCTTC. Amino acids: CSVGIAGGTEQFF.

The rearrangement uses TRBV4-1 and TRBJ1-5; D is perhaps TRBD1 (5 bases). Germline CDR1 is MGHRA and CDR2 is YSYEKL. The CDR3 has 18 residues. V was trimmed by 5 bases and J by 2 bases, leaving 22 bases between them. CDR3 sequence: CASSAGGILPNGNQPQHF. DNA for the CDR3: TGCGCCAGCAGCGCGGGGGGTATCCTACCCAATGGCAATCAGCCCCAGCATTTT.

CDR3 in DNA: TGTGCCAGCAGCTTAGTGGGGGCCCGGGCCGACTATGGCTACACCTTC. It is translated as CASSLVGARADYGYTF. The J gene is TRBJ1-2, the V gene TRBV11-2; a weak D match, TRBD1 (6 bases). V was pared by 1 base and J by 3 bases, with 15 bases between. Germline CDR1 reads SGHAT; CDR2 reads FQNNGV. The CDR3 is 16 residues long.

The chain is built from TRBV5-6 and TRBJ2-5; TRBD1 is a possible D gene (5 bases). This CDR3 is 13 amino acids long. Germline CDR1 SGHDT, CDR2 YYEEEE. Trimming took off 3 bases at V and 5 bases at J, with 11 bases between the two ends. Here the CDR3 reads CASSYTAGETQYF. The CDR3 coding sequence is TGTGCCAGCAGCTATACGGCAGGGGAGACCCAGTACTTC.

The V call is TRBV7-9, the J call TRBJ1-2, with TRBD1 identical over 7 bases. The germline gives CDR1 SEHNR, CDR2 FQNEAQ (reference sequence). The CDR3 runs to 15 residues. The V and J ends lost 4 bases and 4 bases, in that order; junction bases with no gene match: 9. In DNA form, the CDR3 reads TGTGCCAGCAGCTCCCCCGGGACAGAGTTCTATGGCTACACCTTC. Translation: CASSSPGTEFYGYTF.